The text below deals with one T cell receptor beta chain. Antigen specificity is unknown. These data are taken from a study of cytomegalovirus exposure and HLA in healthy donors. Notes on the study in general: Overall, about 160 TCR beta chains were annotated as cytomegalovirus-associated.

The primer mix had 60 Vbeta and 13 Jbeta primers. Here immunoSEQ multiplex PCR was the method, and the copy in TCRdb shows in-frame clones only, minus some. The data show about 190,000 clones, over 9.5% seen once. Germline V lookup: CDR1 MRHNA, CDR2 SNTAGT. V trimming: 6 bases; J trimming: 9 bases; junction bases outside the gene matches: 11. The CDR3 length is 16 residues. Healthy individuals who donated bone marrow served as the donors. The chain has TRBV6-4 and TRBJ2-1; 13 bases fit TRBD2. The TCR was taken from a man aged 45-60 years in good health and CMV-seropositive. Sequenced material: PBMCs. CDR3 region: CASRTTSGGPTGEQFF. CDR3 nucleotides: TGTGCCAGCAGGACGACTAGCGGGGGGCCGACGGGTGAGCAGTTCTTC.